Following are 25 T cell receptor beta chains from one sample sequenced in a study of vaccination and CD4 T cells after COVID-19. The treatment here: 10-day PBMC culture with coronavirus spike peptide pools or control peptides (ViraFEST assay). Once obtained from cultured CD4+ T cells, the DNA was sequenced using the Oncomine TCR Beta short-read assay. TCRdb reprocessed the PCR reads with MiXCR, giving one entry per CDR3 protein. The table lists over 20,000 distinct CDR3 sequences, 40% of them singletons. These receptors have no identified antigens. The sample comprised CD4+ T cells from blood, cultured in vitro. The receptors were sampled from a human donor who had recovered from COVID-19.

Of note for this clonotype: Compared with germline, one end of the junction differs, possibly owing to a read error. This chain connects TRBV28 to TRBJ1-1; the D gene is possibly TRBD1 (6 bases). CDR1 is MDHEN and CDR2 is SYDVKM in the germline V gene. CDR3 size: 15 residues. In DNA form, the CDR3 reads TGTGCCAGCAGCCTCCCGGGGGGGCCGGGCACTGAAGCTCTCTTT. It yields the protein CASSLPGGPGTEALF.

The chain employs TRBV7-2 and TRBJ1-5; no firm D call. Between the trimmed V and J ends, which lost 4 bases and 9 bases, there was a span of 16 bases. This CDR3 comprises 14 residues. CDR1 and CDR2 from the germline V gene are SGHTA and FQGNSA. CDR3 region: CASSSFTGPRPQHF. DNA of the CDR3: TGTGCCAGCAGCTCCTTTACTGGTCCCCGGCCCCAGCATTTT.

The chain couples TRBV6-4 to TRBJ2-3; 8 nucleotides match TRBD2. This CDR3 is 13 amino acids long. Germline V gives CDR1 MRHNA, CDR2 SNTAGT. With V trimmed by 8 bases and J by 4 bases, 5 bases remained unmatched. The CDR3: CASGVAGSDTQYF. The CDR3 nucleotides are TGTGCCAGCGGGGTAGCGGGGTCAGATACGCAGTATTTT.

The chain carries TRBV11-1 and TRBJ1-2; TRBD1 is a possible D gene (5 bases). V was pared by 1 base and J by 3 bases, with 9 bases between. Germline loops: CDR1 SGHAT, CDR2 FQDESV (reference sequence). CDR3 length equals 14 residues. DNA of the CDR3: TGTGCCAGCAGCTTAGGGCGACAGCACTATGGCTACACCTTC. Translation: CASSLGRQHYGYTF.

The chain carries TRBV29-1 and TRBJ1-1; possibly TRBD1 for D (6 bases). The CDR3 length is 15 residues. V lost 4 bases and J lost 4, with 19 bases in between. Germline CDR1 reads SQVTM; CDR2 reads ANQGSEA. CDR3 nucleotides: TGCAGCGTTGGGGTCCTACGGGGGCTCGGCACTGAAGCTTTCTTT. This gives the protein CSVGVLRGLGTEAFF. Full variable domain (missing parts from reference TRBV29-1 and TRBJ1-1): SAVISQKPSRDICQRGTSLTIQCQVDSQVTMMFWYRQQPGQSLTLIATANQGSEATYESGFVIDKFPISRPNLTFSTLTVSNMSPEDSSIYLCSVGVLRGLGTEAFFGQGTRLTVV.

The chain is built from TRBV6-1 and TRBJ2-6; D not resolved. V was pared by 5 bases and J by 0 bases, with 8 bases between. The germline V gene has CDR1 MNHNS and CDR2 SASEGT. The CDR3 sequence is 15 residues long. CDR3 nucleotides: TGTGCCAGCAGTCCCGGTTCCTCTGGGGCCAACGTCCTGACTTTC. This encodes CASSPGSSGANVLTF.

The V call is TRBV20-1, the J call TRBJ2-7, with 8 bases identical to TRBD1. Germline-derived CDR1 and CDR2 are DFQATT and SNEGSKA (reference sequence). CDR3 size: 14 residues. V gave up 8 bases and J gave up 3 bases; unmatched junction bases: 12. CDR3 protein: CSTLTGTGDYEQYF. Written as DNA, the CDR3 is TGCAGTACCTTAACCGGGACAGGCGACTACGAGCAGTACTTC.

This clonotype was seen a few times. The chain joins TRBV7-9 to TRBJ1-5; D is ambiguous. The CDR3 extends over 14 amino acids. V lost 6 bases to trimming and J lost 1 base, with 10 bases between them. Germline V CDR1 and CDR2: SEHNR, FQNEAQ (reference sequence). The CDR3 bases are TGTGCCAGCAGTGCCGGAGAGAGCAATCAGCCCCAGCATTTT. This gives the protein CASSAGESNQPQHF.

This chain uses TRBV20-1 with TRBJ2-1; 10 bases map to TRBD2. Per germline, CDR1 DFQATT and CDR2 SNEGSKA (reference sequence). J lost 3 bases, V lost 3 bases, and 5 bases had no gene match. The CDR3 runs to 15 residues. The CDR3 reads CSASESGRVYNEQFF. CDR3 DNA: TGCAGTGCTAGTGAAAGCGGGAGGGTCTACAATGAGCAGTTCTTC.

This clonotype has more than one count but fewer than ten. The genes are TRBV7-2 and TRBJ2-3; D remains unclear. The CDR3 is 14 amino acids. With 3 bases removed from V and 2 bases from J, the gap between germline ends came to 9 bases. CDR1 and CDR2 (germline): SGHTA, FQGNSA. The CDR3 bases are TGTGCCAGCAGCTTTAGGGAACTCACAGATACGCAGTATTTT. Its protein is CASSFRELTDTQYF.

This clonotype was recorded a few times. This chain links TRBV19 with TRBJ2-7; D perhaps matches TRBD1 (6 bases). The CDR3 length is 12 residues. V lost 6 bases to trimming and J lost 4 bases, with 10 bases between them. CDR1 LNHDA and CDR2 SQIVND come from the germline V gene (reference sequence). The CDR3 coding sequence is TGTGCCAGTAGCACGCAGGGGTACGAGCAGTACTTC. It is translated as CASSTQGYEQYF.

The chain couples TRBV6-1 to TRBJ2-1; maybe TRBD1 (6 bases). The V and J ends lost 5 bases and 3 bases respectively, with 14 bases between them. This CDR3 has 15 amino acids. Looked up from germline, CDR1 is MNHNS and CDR2 is SASEGT. CDR3 sequence reads: CASSQQGRGYNEQFF. Here the CDR3 DNA reads TGTGCCAGCAGTCAACAGGGACGCGGCTACAATGAGCAGTTCTTC.

V and J are TRBV5-4 and TRBJ2-2; TRBD1 agrees at 8 bases. Germline loops: CDR1 SGHNT, CDR2 YYREEE (reference sequence). The V and J ends lost 2 bases and 0 bases, in that order; junction bases with no gene match: 3. The CDR3 spans 16 residues. The CDR3 coding sequence is TGTGCCAGCAGCTTCCAGGGGGCCCCGAACACCGGGGAGCTGTTTTTT. It specifies CASSFQGAPNTGELFF.

The rearrangement links TRBV6-5 to TRBJ2-3; TRBD1 matches 7 bases. Germline V gene data show CDR1 as MNHEY and CDR2 as SVGAGI. With 2 bases clipped from V and 4 bases from J, the junction kept 3 bases outside the gene matches. This CDR3 is built from 14 residues. CDR3 protein: CASSYGTASDTQYF. DNA for the CDR3: TGTGCCAGCAGTTACGGGACAGCATCAGATACGCAGTATTTT.

CDR3 bases: TGTGCCACCCCAAGGATGGCTCGGCGGGGCCCCCCCCTCTACGAGCAGTACTTC. This translates into CATPRMARRGPPLYEQYF. The V gene is TRBV24-1, the J gene TRBJ2-7; D might be TRBD2 (6 bases). The V gene's germline CDR1 is KGHDR and CDR2 SFDVKD. The ends were cut back, 9 bases at V and 3 bases at J, with 29 bases in the middle. This CDR3 spans 18 amino acids.

This clonotype turned up a few times. The DNA of the CDR3 is TGTGCCAGCACCGCCCGGACAGGGGCCAATGAGCAGTTCTTC. It encodes CASTARTGANEQFF. The J gene is TRBJ2-1, the V gene TRBV28; 9 nucleotides align to TRBD1. The CDR3 spans 14 residues. Germline assignment: CDR1 MDHEN and CDR2 SYDVKM. V trimming: 7 bases; J trimming: 6 bases; junction bases outside the gene matches: 7.

This clonotype was observed a handful of times. The V gene is TRBV7-2, the J gene TRBJ1-5, with a tentative D call TRBD1 (6 bases). CDR1 is SGHTA, CDR2 FQGNSA, per germline. V was pared by 0 bases and J by 4 bases, with 19 bases between. This CDR3 has 18 residues. The chain's CDR3 is CASSLAEITGPRNQPQHF. The DNA for the CDR3 is TGTGCCAGCAGCTTAGCGGAAATAACAGGGCCGAGAAATCAGCCCCAGCATTTT.

This clonotype was recorded a few times. The CDR3 sequence: CASSRQAGTEAFF. Here the CDR3 DNA reads TGTGCCAGCAGCCGACAGGCAGGCACTGAAGCTTTCTTT. The chain recombines TRBV6-1 with TRBJ1-1; weak D call: TRBD1 (6 bases). There are 13 residues in the CDR3. CDR1 is MNHNS, CDR2 SASEGT, per germline. Trimming took off 6 bases at V and 4 bases at J, with 12 bases between the two ends.

This CDR3 is CASSYEAGTGKLFF. DNA of the CDR3: TGTGCCAGCAGTTACGAAGCAGGGACCGGAAAACTGTTTTTT. This chain joins TRBV6-5 and TRBJ1-4, with a weak D call TRBD1 (5 bases). Trimming cost V 2 bases and J 10 bases, with 14 bases left between them. The CDR3 contains 14 residues. CDR1 and CDR2 (germline): MNHEY, SVGAGI.

This clonotype showed up just a few times. The chain has TRBV24-1 and TRBJ2-1; TRBD1 is a possible D gene (5 bases). Trimming left V 4 bases short and J 7 bases short, with 13 bases between. The length of the CDR3 is 14 residues. Germline V CDR1 and CDR2: KGHDR, SFDVKD. The CDR3 bases are TGTGCCACCAGTGACAATGGACAAAAGAATGAGCAGTTCTTC. Amino acid sequence: CATSDNGQKNEQFF.

CDR3 in amino acids: CASSVDRGTGELFF. In nucleotides, the CDR3 is TGTGCCAGCAGTGTAGACAGGGGCACCGGGGAGCTGTTTTTT. The chain recombines TRBV27 with TRBJ2-2, with TRBD1 matching 8 bases. V was pared by 5 bases and J by 4 bases, with 3 bases of the junction left unmatched. CDR1 and CDR2 from the germline V gene are MNHEY and SMNVEV (reference sequence). CDR3 size: 14 residues.

This chain links TRBV10-3 with TRBJ1-1; 12 bases fit TRBD1. Germline-derived CDR1 and CDR2 are ENHRY and SYGVKD. V lost 4 bases, J lost 3 bases, and 6 bases stayed unmatched. The CDR3 is made up of 16 amino acids. CDR3 residues: CAISGPGQGADTEAFF. As DNA, the CDR3 is TGTGCCATCAGTGGTCCGGGACAGGGGGCCGACACTGAAGCTTTCTTT.

There are a few counts of this clonotype. The chain recombines TRBV10-3 with TRBJ2-5; D remains ambiguous. Germline assignment: CDR1 ENHRY and CDR2 SYGVKD. The CDR3 runs to 12 residues. The V and J ends lost 11 bases and 2 bases respectively, with 12 bases between them. CDR3 amino acids: CASSRPQETQYF. CDR3 sequence (DNA): TGTGCCTCCAGCCGCCCACAAGAGACCCAGTACTTC.

The chain uses TRBV24-1 and TRBJ2-1; D is ambiguous. Between the trimmed V and J ends, which lost 6 bases and 7 bases, there was a span of 6 bases. The CDR3 has 11 amino acids. Germline loops: CDR1 KGHDR, CDR2 SFDVKD. DNA of the CDR3: TGTGCCACCAGTTTGGCGAATGAGCAGTTCTTC. This translates into CATSLANEQFF.

This clonotype came up a few times. This rearrangement joins TRBV12-3 or TRBV12-4 to TRBJ2-3, with no clear D. V was cut by 6 bases and J by 3 bases, with 4 bases left in between. This CDR3 spans 11 amino acids. CDR3 loop: CASSRTDTQYF. The CDR3 region has the DNA TGTGCCAGCAGCCGGACAGATACGCAGTATTTT.